This paragraph reports one TCR beta chain. The antigen is unknown. The data were taken from a study of cytomegalovirus exposure and HLA in healthy donors. General study points: Reportedly, a later analysis found an Asian-associated ancestry cluster had fewer N-insertions than the roughly 700-donor mean.

Primers: 60 Vbeta forward and 13 Jbeta reverse. Assay: immunoSEQ multiplex PCR; the TCRdb copy retains only in-frame clones and omits some. Here the sample spans fewer than 200,000 clones, 75% to 80% being singletons. The germline CDR1 and CDR2 sequences are MNHEY and SVGAGI. The length of the CDR3 is 15 residues. Germline trimming cut 6 bases from V and 1 base from J; bases unmatched to any gene: 8. The sequence was obtained from a woman in her 40s in good health and CMV-seropositive. Sequenced material: PBMCs. The rearrangement joins TRBV6-5 to TRBJ2-7, with 8 bases lining up with TRBD1. The CDR3 DNA reads as TGTGCCAGCAGACCGGACAGGGCGACGTCCTACGAGCAGTACTTC. It yields the protein CASRPDRATSYEQYF.